The clone carrying this T cell receptor (beta chain) was detected a few times. The sample belongs to a study of T cell responses to AZD1222 COVID-19 vaccine. Clones were sequenced by immunoSEQ multiplex PCR, and TCRdb holds only the in-frame ones, with some missing. The sample shows about 150,000 clones, nearly 90% of them seen only once. There are 13 residues in the CDR3. V was pared by 5 bases and J by 3 bases, with 10 bases between. Germline V gives CDR1 MGHDK, CDR2 SYGVNS. The chain has TRBV25-1 and TRBJ1-2; D remains unclear. This receptor was identified in an adult who received the MenACWY meningococcal vaccine as a control. The specimen comprised peripheral blood, sampled 28 days after the second dose of the MenACWY control vaccine. CDR3 residues: CASSRVGYYGYTF. CDR3 in DNA: TGTGCCAGCAGTCGTGTCGGTTACTATGGCTACACCTTC.